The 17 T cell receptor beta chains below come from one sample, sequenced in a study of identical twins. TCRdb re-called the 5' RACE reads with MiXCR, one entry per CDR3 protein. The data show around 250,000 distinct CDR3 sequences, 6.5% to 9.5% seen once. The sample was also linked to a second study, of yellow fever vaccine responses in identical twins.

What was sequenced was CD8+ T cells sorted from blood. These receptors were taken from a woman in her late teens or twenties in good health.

Written as DNA, the CDR3 is TGCAGTGCTATTCATACGGGTCAACCCATACCGGAGCAGTTCTTC. Its protein product is CSAIHTGQPIPEQFF. The V call is TRBV20-1, the J call TRBJ2-1; D uncertain. Germline lookup yields CDR1 DFQATT and CDR2 SNEGSKA (reference sequence). The V end lost 4 bases, the J end lost 10 bases, and 23 bases lay between the germline ends. This CDR3 is built from 15 residues.

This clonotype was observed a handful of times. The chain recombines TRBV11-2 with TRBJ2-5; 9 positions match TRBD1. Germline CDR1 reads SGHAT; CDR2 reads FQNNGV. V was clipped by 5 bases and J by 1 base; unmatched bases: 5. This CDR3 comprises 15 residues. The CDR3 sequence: CASSLLTGGQETQYF. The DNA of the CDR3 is TGTGCCAGCAGCCTCCTGACAGGGGGCCAAGAGACCCAGTACTTC.

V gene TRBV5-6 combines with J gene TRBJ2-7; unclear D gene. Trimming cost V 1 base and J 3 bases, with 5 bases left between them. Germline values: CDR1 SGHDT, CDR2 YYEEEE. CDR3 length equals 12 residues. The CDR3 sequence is CASSLWGYEQYF. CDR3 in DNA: TGTGCCAGCAGCTTGTGGGGCTACGAGCAGTACTTC.

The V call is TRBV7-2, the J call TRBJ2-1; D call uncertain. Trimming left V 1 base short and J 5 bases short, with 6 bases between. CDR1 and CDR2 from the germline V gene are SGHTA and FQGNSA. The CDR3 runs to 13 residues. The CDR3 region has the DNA TGTGCCAGCAGCTTAGAACGGCACAATGAGCAGTTCTTC. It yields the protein CASSLERHNEQFF.

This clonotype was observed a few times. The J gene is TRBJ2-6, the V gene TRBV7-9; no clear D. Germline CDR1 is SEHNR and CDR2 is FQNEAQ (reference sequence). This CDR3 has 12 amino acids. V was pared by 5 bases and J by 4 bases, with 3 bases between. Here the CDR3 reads CASSQGANVLTF. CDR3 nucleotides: TGTGCCAGCAGCCAGGGGGCCAACGTCCTGACTTTC.

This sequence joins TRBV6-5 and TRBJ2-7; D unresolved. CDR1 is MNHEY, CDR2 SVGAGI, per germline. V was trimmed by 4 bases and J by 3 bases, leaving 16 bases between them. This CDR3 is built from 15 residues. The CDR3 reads CASSLRSGWNYEQYF. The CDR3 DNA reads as TGTGCCAGCAGTTTAAGGAGTGGTTGGAACTACGAGCAGTACTTC.

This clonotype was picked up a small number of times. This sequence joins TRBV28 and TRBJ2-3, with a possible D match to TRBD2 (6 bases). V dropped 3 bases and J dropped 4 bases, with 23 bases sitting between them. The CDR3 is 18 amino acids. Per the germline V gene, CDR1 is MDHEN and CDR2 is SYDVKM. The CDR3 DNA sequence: TGTGCCAGCAGTTTCGAGGCGGGGATTCCCGTGCTGGCAGATACGCAGTATTTT. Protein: CASSFEAGIPVLADTQYF.

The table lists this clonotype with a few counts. CDR3 protein: CASSVESGRVQETQYF. The CDR3 nucleotides are TGTGCCAGCAGCGTAGAGAGCGGGAGGGTACAAGAGACCCAGTACTTC. The gene calls are TRBV9 and TRBJ2-5; 10 bases line up with TRBD2. The CDR3 length is 16 residues. Germline trimming cut 0 bases from V and 2 bases from J; bases unmatched to any gene: 4. Germline V gene lookup returns CDR1 SGDLS and CDR2 YYNGEE.

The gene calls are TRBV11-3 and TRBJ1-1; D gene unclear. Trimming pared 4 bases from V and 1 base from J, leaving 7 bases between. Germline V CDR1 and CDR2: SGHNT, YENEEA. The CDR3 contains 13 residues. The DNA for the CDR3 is TGTGCCAGCAGCTCACGGGGGAACACTGAAGCTTTCTTT. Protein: CASSSRGNTEAFF.

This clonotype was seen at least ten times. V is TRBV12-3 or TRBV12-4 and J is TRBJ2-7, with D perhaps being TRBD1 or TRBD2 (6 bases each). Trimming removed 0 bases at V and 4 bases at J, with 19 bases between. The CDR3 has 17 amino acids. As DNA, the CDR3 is TGTGCCAGCAGTTTAGCTTCCAAGGAGGGGGGCGGATACGAGCAGTACTTC. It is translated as CASSLASKEGGGYEQYF.

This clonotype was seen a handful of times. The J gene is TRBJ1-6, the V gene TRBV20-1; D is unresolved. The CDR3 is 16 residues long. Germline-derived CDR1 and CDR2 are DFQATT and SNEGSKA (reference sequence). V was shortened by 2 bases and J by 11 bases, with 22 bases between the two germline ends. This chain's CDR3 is CSARSDRDWVTAPLHF. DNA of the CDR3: TGCAGTGCTAGATCGGATCGAGATTGGGTGACGGCACCCCTCCACTTT.

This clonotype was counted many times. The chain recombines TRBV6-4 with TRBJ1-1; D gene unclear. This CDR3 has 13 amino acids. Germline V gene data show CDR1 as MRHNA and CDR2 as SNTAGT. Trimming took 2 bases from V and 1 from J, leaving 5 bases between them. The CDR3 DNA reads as TGTGCCAGCAGTGACAGGGAGAACACTGAAGCTTTCTTT. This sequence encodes CASSDRENTEAFF.

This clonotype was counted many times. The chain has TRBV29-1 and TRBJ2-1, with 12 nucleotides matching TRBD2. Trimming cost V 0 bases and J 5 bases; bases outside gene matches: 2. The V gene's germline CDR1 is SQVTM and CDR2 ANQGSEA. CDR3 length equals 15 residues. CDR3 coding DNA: TGCAGCGTTGAAGATGGACTAGCGGGGAACAATGAGCAGTTCTTC. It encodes CSVEDGLAGNNEQFF.

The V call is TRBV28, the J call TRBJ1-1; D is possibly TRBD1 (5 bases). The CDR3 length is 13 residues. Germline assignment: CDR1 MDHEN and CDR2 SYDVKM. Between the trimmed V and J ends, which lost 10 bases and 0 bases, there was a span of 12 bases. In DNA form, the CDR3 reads TGTGCCACTGAGGGACGGCTGAACACTGAAGCTTTCTTT. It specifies CATEGRLNTEAFF.

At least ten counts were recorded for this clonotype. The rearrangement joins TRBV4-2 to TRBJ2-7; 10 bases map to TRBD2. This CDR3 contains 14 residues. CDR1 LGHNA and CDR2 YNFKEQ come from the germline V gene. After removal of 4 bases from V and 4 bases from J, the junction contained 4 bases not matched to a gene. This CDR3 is CASSPGTSAYEQYF. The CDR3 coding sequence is TGTGCCAGCAGCCCCGGGACTAGCGCGTACGAGCAGTACTTC.

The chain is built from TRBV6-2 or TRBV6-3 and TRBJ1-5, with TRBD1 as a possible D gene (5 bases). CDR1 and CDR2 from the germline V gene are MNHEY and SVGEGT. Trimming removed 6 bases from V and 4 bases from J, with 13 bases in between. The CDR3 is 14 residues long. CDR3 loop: CASRTAGPNQPQHF. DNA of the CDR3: TGTGCCAGCAGGACAGCAGGCCCGAATCAGCCCCAGCATTTT.

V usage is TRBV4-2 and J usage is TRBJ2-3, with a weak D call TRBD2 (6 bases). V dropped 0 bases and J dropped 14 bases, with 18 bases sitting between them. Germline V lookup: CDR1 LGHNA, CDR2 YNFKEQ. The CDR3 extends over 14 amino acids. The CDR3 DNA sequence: TGTGCCAGCAGCCAAGATGGCGGCCTTCGGGAGCTGTATTTT. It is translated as CASSQDGGLRELYF.